This TCR beta chain was found in a study of cytomegalovirus exposure and HLA in healthy donors. Overall study context: One earlier analysis, a look at approximately 180 million T cells, found fewer than 140 million unique TCR beta sequences. Points from the study as a whole: Reports state that TCR beta sequences accurately predicted most subjects' HLA-A and HLA-B alleles. A later analysis found TCR association rates differed by HLA locus, highest for DRB1 and lowest for HLA-C.

Germline V gives CDR1 LGHNA, CDR2 YNFKEQ. The germline V and J ends were trimmed by 4 bases and 1 base, with 18 bases remaining between them. This CDR3 has 17 residues. PCR amplification relied on 60 Vbeta primers (plus 13 Jbeta primers). Assay: immunoSEQ multiplex PCR; the TCRdb copy retains only in-frame clones and omits some. The repertoire holds around 28,000 clones, with approximately 87% as singletons. Regarding this clone: Its matching antigen is unknown.

This chain links TRBV4-2 with TRBJ2-3; D possibly corresponds to TRBD1 (6 bases). The sequenced material came from PBMCs. The clonotype was recovered from a boy younger than 18 in good health and CMV-seronegative. DNA of the CDR3: TGTGCCAGCAGCCCAGATTACAGGGTTCAGGGCACAGATACGCAGTATTTT. Translation: CASSPDYRVQGTDTQYF.